This TCR beta chain is from a study of T cell repertoires in cytomegalovirus infection. On the study more broadly: A matching HLA type, together with CMV infection, was signaled by public TCR beta signatures. Study results and caveats: Using cumulative public TCR beta family frequency, the authors identified those who carried CMV together with the relevant HLA. The response measured ex vivo was dominated by TCR beta clonotypes (HLA-C-restricted and CMV-specific).

As to this clonotype: Its target is unknown.

TCRdb reanalysed the reads using MiXCR and keeps one entry per CDR3 protein. The data hold around 800,000 distinct CDR3 sequences, with 32% observed a single time. CDR1 is MNHEY, CDR2 SVGAGI, per germline. Germline trimming cut 6 bases from V and 8 bases from J; bases unmatched to any gene: 13. The CDR3 is made up of 16 amino acids. This receptor was obtained from a human donor in good health (CMV status not recorded). Some clones in this sample may be carry-over from other donors' samples. The V call is TRBV6-5, the J call TRBJ2-3; 11 bases fit TRBD2. Here the sequenced sample was cultured CD8+ T cells from PBMCs, taken from culture after CMV antigen stimulation. Here the CDR3 DNA reads TGTGCCAGCAGACCGGGACTAGCGGACTTGAGGGGTACGCAGTATTTT. Amino acid sequence: CASRPGLADLRGTQYF.